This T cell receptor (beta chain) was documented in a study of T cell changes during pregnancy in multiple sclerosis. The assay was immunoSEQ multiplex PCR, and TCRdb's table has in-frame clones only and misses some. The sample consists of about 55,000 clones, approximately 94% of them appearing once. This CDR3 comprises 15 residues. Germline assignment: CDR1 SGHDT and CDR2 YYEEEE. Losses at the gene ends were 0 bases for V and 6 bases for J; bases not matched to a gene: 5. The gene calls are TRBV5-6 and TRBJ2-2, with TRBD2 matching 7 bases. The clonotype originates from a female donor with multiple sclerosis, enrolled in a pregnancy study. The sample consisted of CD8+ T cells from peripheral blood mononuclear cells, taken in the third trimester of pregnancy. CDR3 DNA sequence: TGTGCCAGCAGCTTGGCCGGTGGGAGGGCCGGGGAGCTGTTTTTT. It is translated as CASSLAGGRAGELFF.